Below, 18 T cell receptor beta chains from the same sample are listed, as sequenced in a study of post-analysis software for immune sequencing data (dated by TCRdb to between 2015 and 2016). According to the study, the label for this sample's time point signals: second blood draw from one MS patient after hematopoietic stem cell transplantation. To prepare the library, PCR was applied. Reads for this sample came from an Illumina HiSeq 2500. Unique molecular identifiers were incorporated into TCR beta cDNA libraries to reduce PCR and sequencing biases. TCRdb trimmed the raw reads at Q25, called clones with MiXCR and kept productive beta chains. Duplicate CDR3 protein sequences are folded into a single record with the most common DNA and genes. The sample data list about 160,000 distinct CDR3 sequences, and under 40% of these were observed just once. 25% to 35% of the sample lies in the top ten. The sample in question was blood, obtained after autologous hematopoietic stem cell transplantation. Receptor source: a girl aged 5-17 years with multiple sclerosis. Donor details come from another sample of the same person, matched by shared clones.

This clonotype was detected many times. V gene TRBV28 combines with J gene TRBJ1-4, with a weak D call TRBD1 (5 bases). This CDR3 is built from 17 residues. V shed 3 bases and J shed 8 bases, with 22 bases lying between them. Per the germline V gene, CDR1 is MDHEN and CDR2 is SYDVKM. The CDR3 DNA reads as TGTGCCAGCAGTTTGAGTGGCCCAGGGCAGGGCGGCGAAAAACTGTTTTTT. Amino acids: CASSLSGPGQGGEKLFF.

This sequence joins TRBV15 and TRBJ2-3, with D possibly TRBD2 on 6 matching bases. Germline V lookup: CDR1 LNHNV, CDR2 YYDKDF (reference sequence). The CDR3 totals 17 residues. Trimming took off 3 bases at V and 3 bases at J, with 19 bases between the two ends. Here the CDR3 reads CATSSPSWRDRTDTQYF. The CDR3 DNA reads TGTGCCACCAGCAGCCCAAGCTGGCGGGATAGAACAGATACGCAGTATTTT.

As concerns this clonotype: This may stem from a read error, because a much larger clone lies one nucleotide away. The CDR3 loop reads CASSTNRGNTDAQYF. CDR3 DNA sequence: TGTGCCAGCAGCACTAACAGGGGAAACACAGATGCGCAGTATTTT. The chain recombines TRBV12-3 or TRBV12-4 with TRBJ2-3; 7 bases line up with TRBD1. The CDR3 spans 15 residues.

This clonotype was found a few times. This chain joins TRBV7-8 and TRBJ2-3; 7 nucleotides line up with TRBD2. Germline CDR1 SGHVS, CDR2 FQNEAQ. This CDR3 region has 16 residues. The J segment lost 3 bases and the V segment lost 6 bases, leaving 12 bases of the junction unmatched. The CDR3, as DNA: TGTGCCAGCAGGCCCAAGGAAGCGGGAAGGACAGATACGCAGTATTTT. Protein: CASRPKEAGRTDTQYF.

CDR3 in DNA: TGCAGTGCCCTCAAATGGGCGGAAGAACAAGAGACCCAGTACTTC. Translated, it gives CSALKWAEEQETQYF. The chain employs TRBV20-1 and TRBJ2-5; D unresolved. Germline CDR1 DFQATT, CDR2 SNEGSKA (reference sequence). V lost 6 bases to trimming and J lost 2 bases, with 19 bases between them. This CDR3 is 15 amino acids long.

J is TRBJ2-7 and V is TRBV7-9; D perhaps matches TRBD1 (6 bases). The germline V gene has CDR1 SEHNR and CDR2 FQNEAQ (reference sequence). Trimming stripped 4 bases from V and 2 bases from J, with 12 bases between. CDR3 length: 14 residues. CDR3 nucleotide sequence: TGTGCCAGCAGCTCGCCCCCAGGGGCCTACGAGCAGTACTTC. It yields the protein CASSSPPGAYEQYF.

Turning to this clonotype: Sequence at one end of the junction differs from germline and may be a read error. The chain combines TRBV10-3 with TRBJ2-1; D is possibly TRBD2 (5 bases). The germline gives CDR1 ENHRY, CDR2 SYGVKD. The CDR3 covers 11 residues. As DNA, the CDR3 is TGTGCCATCAGCAGCGGTCGAGAGCAGTGCTTC. As protein: CAISSGREQCF.

The rearrangement uses TRBV7-8 and TRBJ2-7, with D tentatively TRBD2 (6 bases). The CDR3 is made up of 15 amino acids. V shed 6 bases and J shed 1 base, with 16 bases lying between them. The germline CDR1 and CDR2 sequences are SGHVS and FQNEAQ. The CDR3 loop is CASRPLEGYSYEQYF. In nucleotides, the CDR3 is TGTGCCAGCAGACCCCTGGAGGGGTATTCCTACGAGCAGTACTTC.

This clonotype has a count of ten or more. The V and J genes are TRBV30 and TRBJ2-1; D ambiguous. This CDR3 has 12 residues. Trimming stripped 8 bases from V and 4 bases from J, with 12 bases between. The germline V gene has CDR1 GTSNPN and CDR2 SVGIG (reference sequence). CDR3: CARQDGYNEQFF. Here the CDR3 DNA reads TGTGCCCGCCAGGACGGGTACAATGAGCAGTTCTTC. Variable domain in full (rest from reference TRBV30 and TRBJ2-1): SQTIHQWPATLVQPVGSPLSLECTVEGTSNPNLYWYRQAAGRGLQLLFYSVGIGQISSEVPQNLSASRPQDRQFILSSKKLLLSDSGFYLCARQDGYNEQFFGPGTRLTVL.

The rearrangement uses TRBV29-1 and TRBJ2-5; D unresolved. There are 12 residues in the CDR3. The germline V gene encodes CDR1 SQVTM and CDR2 ANQGSEA. V lost 3 bases and J 2 bases, leaving 7 bases between the germline ends. The CDR3 sequence is CSVDWRQETQYF. CDR3 nucleotide sequence: TGCAGCGTTGACTGGCGACAAGAGACCCAGTACTTC.

This clonotype was counted many times. J is TRBJ2-7 and V is TRBV14; tentatively, D is TRBD1 (5 bases). Per the germline V gene, CDR1 is SGHDN and CDR2 is FVKESK. CDR3 length equals 13 residues. V was shortened by 5 bases and J by 6 bases, with 14 bases between the two germline ends. CDR3 DNA: TGTGCCAGCAGCACTCACCAGGGTTCCGAGCAGTACTTC. As protein: CASSTHQGSEQYF.

The chain is built from TRBV10-2 and TRBJ2-1; D possibly corresponds to TRBD1 (7 bases). Germline-derived CDR1 and CDR2 are WSHSY and SAAADI. This CDR3 region has 13 residues. Trimming took off 6 bases at V and 8 bases at J, with 14 bases between the two ends. The CDR3 sequence: CASRGRGRYEQFF. In DNA form, the CDR3 reads TGCGCCAGCAGGGGCAGGGGGAGGTATGAGCAGTTCTTC.

The chain recombines TRBV5-1 with TRBJ2-6, with 7 positions matching TRBD1. V dropped 1 base and J dropped 1; count of bases not matched to a gene: 8. The V gene's germline CDR1 is SGHRS and CDR2 YFSETQ. The CDR3 loop spans 18 amino acids. CDR3 DNA sequence: TGCGCCAGCAGCTTGCCGGGACAGAGCTTTTCTGGGGCCAACGTCCTGACTTTC. Its protein product is CASSLPGQSFSGANVLTF.

Ten or more counts support this clonotype. The gene calls are TRBV6-5 and TRBJ2-7; 11 bases align to TRBD2. This CDR3 has 14 residues. The V and J ends lost 6 bases and 3 bases, in that order; junction bases with no gene match: 4. CDR1 and CDR2 (germline): MNHEY, SVGAGI. CDR3 amino acids: CASRALAGGYEQYF. Written as DNA, the CDR3 is TGTGCCAGCAGGGCCCTAGCGGGAGGCTACGAGCAGTACTTC.

This clonotype appeared many times. CDR3 residues: CSLIGGTSGNYEQYF. CDR3 nucleotide sequence: TGCAGTTTAATAGGGGGTACTAGCGGCAACTACGAGCAGTACTTC. The gene calls are TRBV20-1 and TRBJ2-7; 8 nucleotides match TRBD2. Germline V CDR1 and CDR2: DFQATT, SNEGSKA (reference sequence). The CDR3 covers 15 residues. The ends lost 8 bases at V and 3 bases at J; junction bases unmatched: 15.

The chain joins TRBV20-1 to TRBJ2-7; TRBD1 is a possible D gene (6 bases). Germline values: CDR1 DFQATT, CDR2 SNEGSKA (reference sequence). V gave up 0 bases and J gave up 2 bases, with 14 bases separating them. There are 15 residues in the CDR3. This CDR3 reads CSARDGNRDPYEQYF. The CDR3 nucleotides read TGCAGTGCTAGAGATGGAAACAGGGATCCCTACGAGCAGTACTTC.

The table lists this clonotype with a few counts. V gene TRBV12-3 or TRBV12-4 combines with J gene TRBJ2-5; TRBD2 matches 12 bases. This CDR3 comprises 16 residues. V was pared by 6 bases and J by 1 base, with 6 bases of the junction left unmatched. CDR3 residues: CASSSGTSGSQETQYF. The CDR3 bases are TGTGCCAGCAGCTCGGGGACTAGCGGGTCCCAAGAGACCCAGTACTTC.

The chain joins TRBV7-8 to TRBJ2-3; D might be TRBD2 (7 bases). Trimming left V 2 bases short and J 3 bases short, with 12 bases between. CDR1 is SGHVS, CDR2 FQNEAQ, per germline. The CDR3 is 15 residues long. CDR3 amino acids: CASSLSAGATDTQYF. The CDR3 DNA is TGTGCCAGCAGCTTATCGGCGGGGGCGACAGATACGCAGTATTTT. The whole variable domain, remainder taken from reference TRBV7-8 and TRBJ2-3, is GAGVSQSPRYKVAKRGQDVALRCDPISGHVSLFWYQQALGQGPEFLTYFQNEAQLDKSGLPSDRFFAERPEGSVSTLKIQRTQQEDSAVYLCASSLSAGATDTQYFGPGTRLTVL.